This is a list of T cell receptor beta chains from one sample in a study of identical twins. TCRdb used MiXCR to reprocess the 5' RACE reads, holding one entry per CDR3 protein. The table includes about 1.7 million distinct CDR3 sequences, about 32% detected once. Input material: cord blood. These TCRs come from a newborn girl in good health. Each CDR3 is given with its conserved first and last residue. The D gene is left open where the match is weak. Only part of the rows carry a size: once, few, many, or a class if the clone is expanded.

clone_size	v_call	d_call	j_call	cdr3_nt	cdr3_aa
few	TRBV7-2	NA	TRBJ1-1	TGTGCCAGCAGCTTAGGGGTGTTGTTCACTGAAGCTTTCTTT	CASSLGVLFTEAFF
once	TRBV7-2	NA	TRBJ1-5	TGTGCCAGCAGCTCCCCCGCGGGAGAATATAGCAATCAGCCCCAGCATTTT	CASSSPAGEYSNQPQHF
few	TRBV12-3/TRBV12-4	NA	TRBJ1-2	TGTGCCAGCAGTTTTATGCAGGGTGGCTACACCTTC	CASSFMQGGYTF
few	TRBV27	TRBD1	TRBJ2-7	TGTGCCAGCAGGACATTTCGGGACAGGGTGAACGAGCAGTACTTC	CASRTFRDRVNEQYF
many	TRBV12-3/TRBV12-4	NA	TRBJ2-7	TGTGCCAGCAGCCCCGGGTCGAGCTCCTACGAGCAGTACTTC	CASSPGSSSYEQYF
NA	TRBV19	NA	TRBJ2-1	TGTGCCAGTAGTATAACGGCGGGGCGAATCAATGAGCAGTTCTTC	CASSITAGRINEQFF
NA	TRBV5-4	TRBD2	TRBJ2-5	TGTGCCAGCAGCCCCGGGAGCGGGATGAATGAGCAGTACTTC	CASSPGSGMNEQYF
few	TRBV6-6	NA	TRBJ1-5	TGTGCCAGCAGTTCCTTACAGGGAAGCAATCAGCCCCAGCATTTT	CASSSLQGSNQPQHF
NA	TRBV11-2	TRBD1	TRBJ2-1	TGTGCCAGCAGCTCATATCCGGGACAGGGCTACAATGAGCAGTTCTTC	CASSSYPGQGYNEQFF
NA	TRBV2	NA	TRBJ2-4	TGTGCCAGCAGCTTGACTAGACCGATCTACAATGAGCAGTACTTC	CASSLTRPIYNEQYF
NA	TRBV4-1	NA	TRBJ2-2	TGCGCCAGCAGCTCTCAGGTGAACACCGGGGAGCTGTTTTTT	CASSSQVNTGELFF
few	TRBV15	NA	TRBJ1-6	TGTGCCACCAGCGGGGACAAAGCCTATAATTCACCCCTCCACTTT	CATSGDKAYNSPLHF
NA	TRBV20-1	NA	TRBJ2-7	TGCAGTGCTAGTAGGACTCCGGACGAGCAGTACTTC	CSASRTPDEQYF
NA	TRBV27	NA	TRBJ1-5	TGTGCCAGCAGTTTATCTCCAGGGTCGCGCAATCAGCCCCAGCATTTT	CASSLSPGSRNQPQHF
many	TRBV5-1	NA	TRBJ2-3	TGTGCCAGCAGTTTAGTAACGAGCACAGATACGCAGTATTTT	CASSLVTSTDTQYF
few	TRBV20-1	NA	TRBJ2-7	TGCAGTGCTCCCCAGAGCTCCTACGAGCAGTACTTC	CSAPQSSYEQYF
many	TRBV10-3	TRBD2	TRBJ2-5	TGTGCCATCGCTAGCGGGAGAGAGACCCAGTACTTC	CAIASGRETQYF
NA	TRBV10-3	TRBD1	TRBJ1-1	TGTGCCATCAGAAGGACACAGGGGGCGGAAACTGAAGCTTTCTTT	CAIRRTQGAETEAFF
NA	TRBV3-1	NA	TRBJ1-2	TGTGCCAGCAGCCAGATGGGGGACAACTATGGCTACACCTTC	CASSQMGDNYGYTF
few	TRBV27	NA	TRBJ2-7	TGTGCCAGCAGTTTATACCCCGGCTACGAGCAGTACTTC	CASSLYPGYEQYF
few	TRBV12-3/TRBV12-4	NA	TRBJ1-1	TGTGCCAGCAGTCCCAGGGAGGCCAGGGCGAACACTGAAGCTTTCTTT	CASSPREARANTEAFF
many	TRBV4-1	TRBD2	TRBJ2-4	TGCGCCAGCAGCCAAGTCTCTAGCGGACTAGCCAAAAACATTCAGTACTTC	CASSQVSSGLAKNIQYF
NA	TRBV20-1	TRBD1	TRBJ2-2	TGCAGTGCTAGAGATCGTTCTGGACAGGGAAGCGGCGGGGAGCTGTTTTTT	CSARDRSGQGSGGELFF
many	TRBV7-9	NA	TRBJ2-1	TGTGCCAGCAGCTTAGCGTTCCAGCTTCGGATTGGGAATGAGCAGTTCTTC	CASSLAFQLRIGNEQFF
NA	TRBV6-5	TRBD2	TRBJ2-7	TGTGCCAGCAGTTATACGGGACTAGCGGGCTACGAGCAGTACTTC	CASSYTGLAGYEQYF
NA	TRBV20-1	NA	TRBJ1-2	TGCAGTGCTAGCGGCGCAGGGGACTATGGCTACACCTTC	CSASGAGDYGYTF
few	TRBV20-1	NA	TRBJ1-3	TGCAGTGCCCTCGGGACGGCCGGAAACACCATATATTTT	CSALGTAGNTIYF
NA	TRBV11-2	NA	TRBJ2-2	TGTGCCAGCAGCTTTGGGAGGACCTTTATCAACACCGGGGAGCTGTTTTTT	CASSFGRTFINTGELFF
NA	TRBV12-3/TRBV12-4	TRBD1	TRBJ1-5	TGTGCCAGCAAACCGACAGGGTATAGCAATCAGCCCCAGCATTTT	CASKPTGYSNQPQHF
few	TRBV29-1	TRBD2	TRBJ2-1	TGCAGCGCCCTTCCTAGACTAGCGGGCTTTCTCAATGAGCAGTTCTTC	CSALPRLAGFLNEQFF
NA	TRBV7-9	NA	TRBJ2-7	TGTGCCAGCAGCTTAGCGATTGTAACCGGCCGTAGCGAGCAGTACTTC	CASSLAIVTGRSEQYF
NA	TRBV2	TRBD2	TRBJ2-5	TGTGCCAGCAGTGAGGGACTAGCGGGGATCGAGACCCAGTACTTC	CASSEGLAGIETQYF
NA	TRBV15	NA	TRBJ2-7	TGTGCCACCAGCAGAGATCATACGAACTACGAGCAGTACTTC	CATSRDHTNYEQYF
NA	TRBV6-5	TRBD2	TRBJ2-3	TGTGCCAGCAGGTTACTAGCGGGGGGCCTAACCACAGATACGCAGTATTTT	CASRLLAGGLTTDTQYF
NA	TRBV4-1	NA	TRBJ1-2	TGCGCCAGCAGCCAAGATGGTTCTTTAGCGGGCCTGGTGCAAGGCTACACCTTC	CASSQDGSLAGLVQGYTF
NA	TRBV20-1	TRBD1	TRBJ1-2	TGCAGTGCTAGGGGGCGGACAGGGGGAAACTATGGCTACACCTTC	CSARGRTGGNYGYTF
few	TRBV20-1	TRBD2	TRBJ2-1	TGCAGTGCTAGAGAAGGGGGACTAGCGGGATACAATGAGCAGTTCTTC	CSAREGGLAGYNEQFF
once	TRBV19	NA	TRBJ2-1	TGTGCCAGTAGTATATCGGGGAACACCTACAATGAGCAGTTCTTC	CASSISGNTYNEQFF
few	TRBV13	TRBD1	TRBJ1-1	TGTGCCAGCAGCTTGGGACAGCTAAGGAACACTGAAGCTTTCTTT	CASSLGQLRNTEAFF
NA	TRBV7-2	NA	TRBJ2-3	TGTGCCAGCAGCTTAAGGCTAGTGGGTCGCACAGATACGCAGTATTTT	CASSLRLVGRTDTQYF
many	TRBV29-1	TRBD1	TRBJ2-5	TGCAGCGTTGACACAGGGGAGAAGACCCAGTACTTC	CSVDTGEKTQYF
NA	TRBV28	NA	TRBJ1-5	TGTGCCAGCAGCAACAGGGAGGCGAATCAGCCCCAGCATTTT	CASSNREANQPQHF
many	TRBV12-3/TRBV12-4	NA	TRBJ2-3	TGTGCCAGCAGTTGGGTGGAAGATACGCAGTATTTT	CASSWVEDTQYF
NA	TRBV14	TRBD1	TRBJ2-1	TGTGCCAGCAGCCAAGATTATTGGACAGGGGGCTACAATGAGCAGTTCTTC	CASSQDYWTGGYNEQFF
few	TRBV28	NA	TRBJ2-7	TGTGCCAGCAGTCCCCGGACAGCCGGCTACGAGCAGTACTTC	CASSPRTAGYEQYF
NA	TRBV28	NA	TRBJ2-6	TGTGCCAGTCTTGGACAGCGCTCTGGGGCCAACGTCCTGACTTTC	CASLGQRSGANVLTF
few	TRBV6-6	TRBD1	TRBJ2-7	TGTGCCAGCAGTAGATACAGGGGTCGAGACGAGCAGTACTTC	CASSRYRGRDEQYF
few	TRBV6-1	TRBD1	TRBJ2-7	TGTGCCAGCAGTGAAGTGGGCCTCCAGGGGGCCTACGAGCAGTACTTC	CASSEVGLQGAYEQYF